The 3 T cell receptor beta chains presented below share a single source sample, sequenced in a study of CD8 T cells in ankylosing spondylitis. Each CDR3 protein is one row after TCRdb ran MiXCR on the 5' RACE reads. The table lists about 220,000 distinct CDR3 sequences, 20% to 30% of them singletons. The sample was blood, either unsorted or a sorted T cell fraction (not recorded which). The source is a male donor with ankylosing spondylitis or in good health (not recorded which).

This clonotype was detected ten times or more. The J gene is TRBJ1-3, the V gene TRBV28, with D maybe TRBD1 (6 bases). Between the trimmed V and J ends, which lost 7 bases and 0 bases, there was a span of 7 bases. Germline values: CDR1 MDHEN, CDR2 SYDVKM. The CDR3 consists of 13 residues. The CDR3 coding sequence is TGTGCCAGCAAACAGGGCTCTGGAAACACCATATATTTT. Amino acids: CASKQGSGNTIYF.

Remarks on this clonotype: This could be a read error, since a much larger clone is one nucleotide away. The conserved phenylalanine or tryptophan is not found at the CDR3 terminus, so this likely reflects a read error. The J gene is TRBJ2-5, the V gene TRBV20-1; D not resolved. The V gene lost 6 bases and the J gene lost 2 bases, with 7 bases spanning the gap. The CDR3 is 11 amino acids. The germline CDR1 and CDR2 sequences are DFQATT and SNEGSKA (reference sequence). The CDR3 region has the DNA TGCAGTGCCGGCCATCAAGAGACCCAGTACCTC. Translation: CSAGHQETQYL.

Only a few counts were recorded for this clonotype. The chain uses TRBV6-2 or TRBV6-3 and TRBJ2-6; 8 nucleotides align to TRBD1. Germline values: CDR1 MNHEY, CDR2 SVGEGT. The trim removed 4 bases at V and 4 bases at J, leaving 3 bases unmatched. CDR3 length: 15 residues. CDR3 nucleotides: TGTGCCAGCAGTTTTGACAGGGGAGGGGCCAACGTCCTGACTTTC. This translates into CASSFDRGGANVLTF.